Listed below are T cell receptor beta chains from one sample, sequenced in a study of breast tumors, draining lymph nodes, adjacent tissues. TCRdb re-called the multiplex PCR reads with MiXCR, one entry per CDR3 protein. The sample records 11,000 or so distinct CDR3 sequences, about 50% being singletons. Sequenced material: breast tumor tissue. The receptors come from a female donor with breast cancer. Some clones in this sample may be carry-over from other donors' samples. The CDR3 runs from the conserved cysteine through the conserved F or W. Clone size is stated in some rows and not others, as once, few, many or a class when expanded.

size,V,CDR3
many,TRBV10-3,CAIGDSGDASTTDTQYF
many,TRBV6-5,CASSYRGSNSPLHF
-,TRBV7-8,CASSRGVVAETQYF
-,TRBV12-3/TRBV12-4,CASTFSLGDYGYTF
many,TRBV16,CASSQSNTGGAGQYF
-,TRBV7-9,CASSRDGLNEHFF
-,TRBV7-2,CASSLRHGGYGHTF
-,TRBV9,CASSVVGLAGEQFF
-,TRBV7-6,CASSLGDYYEQYF
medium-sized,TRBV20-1,CSARDGTGNYGYTF
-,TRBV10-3,CAISLGLAGGAYEQYF
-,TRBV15,CATSTGQGRTF
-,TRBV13,CASSLRLGSIETQYF
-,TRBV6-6,CASTRGGYPYEQYF
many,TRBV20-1,CSARDLGKGGLSTDTQYF
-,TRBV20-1,CSARDLLASSEQYF
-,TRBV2,CASSDSLSGISYEQYF
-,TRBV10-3,CATTGGSYNEQFF
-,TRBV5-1,CASSADNEQFF
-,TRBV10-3,CAISETSGAEQYF
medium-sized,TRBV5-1,CASSLGDSDRVLSPLHF
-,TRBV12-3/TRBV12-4,CASSLVGQGYEQYF
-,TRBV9,CASSVGWRLGGELFF
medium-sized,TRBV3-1,CASSQVWRGELFF
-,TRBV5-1,CASSSGLAGVYEQYF
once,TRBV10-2,CASGRQGQIFDEQYF
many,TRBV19,CASRTGLAIGELFF
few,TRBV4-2,CASSQDGFYEQYF
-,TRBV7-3,CASSRGRGDSPLHF
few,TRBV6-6,CASSPRTSGADEQYF
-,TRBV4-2,CASSQEKLYYEQYF
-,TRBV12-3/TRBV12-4,CASSFGGGANVLTF
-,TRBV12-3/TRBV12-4,CASSMAYEQYF
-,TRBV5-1,CASSSSLVGHREQFF
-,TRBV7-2,CASSLRGPGDTIYF
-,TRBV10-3,CAIRDRGEKLFF
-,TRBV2,CASNERQGVYGYTF
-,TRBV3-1,CASSQAGVGTDTQYF
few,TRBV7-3,CASSLGGASTDTQYF
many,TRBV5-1,CASSLGQVDNEQFF
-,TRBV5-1,CASSLDPGLGNTIYF
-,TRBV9,CASNRAGQGGEQYF
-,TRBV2,CASSVGQEETQYF
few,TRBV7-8,CASSLGAKEYGYTF
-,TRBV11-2,CASSLDANYGYTF
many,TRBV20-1,CSARDTGASPLHF
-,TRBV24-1,CATSEGGPCNEQFF
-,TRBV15,CATSSTQGDNSPLHF
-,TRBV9,CASSGGQGAGETQYF
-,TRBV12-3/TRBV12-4,CASSLYSRGGYTF
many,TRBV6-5,CASSGTLAGNSYNEQFF
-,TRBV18,CASSLEGYEQYF
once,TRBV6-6,CASSSRTSGSYNEQFF
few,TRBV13,CASSGLAGNEQYF
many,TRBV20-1,CSAPPPDTQYF
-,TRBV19,CAVETDRISGNTIYF
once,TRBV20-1,CSAPGTGSPLHF
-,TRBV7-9,CASSPDRGVRETQYF
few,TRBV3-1,CASSQEGRNTDTQYF
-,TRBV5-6,CASSSTRTARGTQYF